This T cell receptor beta chain is from a study of shared clonotypes between healthy human individuals. Points from the study as a whole: Clonotype sharing across donors was expected to vary with sequencing depth. Naive subsets tended to show greater estimated richness than memory subsets.

Execution of the assay was at deep level. In the authors' workflow: There were no quality scores in the junction-only immunoSEQ sequences, so filtering differed. The table came from immunoSEQ multiplex PCR; TCRdb's copy has only in-frame clones and leaves some out. That table furnishes V, J and clone size, whereas the DNA furnished D and trimming. The sample lists around 2,000,000 clones, 85% to 95% occurring once. To note about this clone: Its antigen is not identified.

The CDR3 has 16 residues. V was clipped by 0 bases and J by 6 bases; unmatched bases: 6. From germline, CDR1 is KGHSH and CDR2 LQKENI. The gene calls are TRBV18 and TRBJ2-1, with TRBD2 matching over 9 bases. This TCR derives from a man between 18 and 35 years old in good health. The material sequenced was naive CD4+ T cells sorted from blood. Subset described: CD45RA+ positively selected. CDR3 residues: CASSPPAGGLVNEQFF. DNA for the CDR3: TGTGCCAGCTCACCACCAGCGGGGGGCCTAGTCAATGAGCAGTTCTTC.